A selection of T cell receptor beta chains follows, all from one sample in a study of regulatory T cells in long-lasting Graves disease. A single record per CDR3 protein comes from TCRdb applying MiXCR to the multiplex PCR reads. The sample records roughly 510,000 distinct CDR3 sequences, around 15% being singletons. This sample was also put to use in a study of T cells in Graves' hyperthyroidism and ophthalmopathy.

The material was peripheral blood mononuclear cells (PBMCs), obtained at new diagnosis, from a patient treated with antithyroid drugs. Every receptor here comes from a young man with Graves disease. Both conserved end residues are part of each CDR3. Each record gives: clone size, D gene, J gene, V gene, CDR3 protein, CDR3 DNA. A D gene is named only where the DNA matches it firmly. Where a row states a size, it is once, few, many or the class of an expanded clone; other rows omit it.

many,TRBD2,TRBJ2-7,TRBV28,CASSFGLAGSYEQYF,TGTGCCAGCAGTTTTGGGCTAGCGGGTAGTTACGAGCAGTACTTC
few,TRBD1,TRBJ2-7,TRBV2,CASCRDSSYEQYF,TGTGCCAGCTGCCGGGACAGTTCCTACGAGCAGTACTTC
.,.,TRBJ2-1,TRBV9,CASSVGTGSLYNEQFF,TGTGCCAGCAGCGTAGGTACCGGCTCTCTCTACAATGAGCAGTTCTTC
few,TRBD1,TRBJ1-4,TRBV5-1,CASSLDRGQEKLFF,TGCGCCAGCAGCCTCGACAGGGGGCAGGAAAAACTGTTTTTT
many,TRBD1,TRBJ2-3,TRBV30,CACRGYTDTQYF,TGTGCCTGCAGGGGGTACACAGATACGCAGTATTTT
many,TRBD2,TRBJ2-7,TRBV20-1,CSARTTSGSFHEQYF,TGCAGTGCTAGAACGACTAGCGGGAGTTTCCACGAGCAGTACTTC
once,.,TRBJ1-2,TRBV28,CASRSTVNYGYTF,TGTGCCAGCAGGTCGACAGTCAACTATGGCTACACCTTC
few,TRBD1,TRBJ2-2,TRBV6-1,CASRSGTGGFGELFF,TGTGCCAGCAGGTCCGGGACAGGGGGTTTCGGGGAGCTGTTTTTT
few,TRBD1,TRBJ2-7,TRBV27,CASSPTSGTGYGEQYF,TGTGCCAGCAGTCCCACCTCCGGGACAGGGTATGGCGAGCAGTACTTC
.,.,TRBJ1-1,TRBV11-2,CASSLFGAVEAFF,TGTGCCAGCAGCTTATTCGGGGCAGTAGAAGCTTTCTTT
.,.,TRBJ2-2,TRBV5-1,CASSLEMGGMNTGELFF,TGCGCCAGCAGCTTGGAGATGGGCGGGATGAACACCGGGGAGCTGTTTTTT
.,.,TRBJ1-3,TRBV28,CASRLIPTSNRGSRNTIYF,TGTGCCAGCAGACTTATCCCTACGTCCAATAGGGGATCCAGAAACACCATATATTTT
.,.,TRBJ1-1,TRBV19,CASTSSTANTEAFF,TGTGCCAGTACGTCTAGTACGGCTAACACTGAAGCTTTCTTT
few,.,TRBJ2-5,TRBV7-9,CASSPPLQLQETQYF,TGTGCCAGCAGCCCCCCCCTACAGCTACAAGAGACCCAGTACTTC
.,TRBD1,TRBJ2-6,TRBV5-1,CASSTGGPPGANVLTF,TGCGCCAGCAGCACAGGGGGACCTCCTGGGGCCAACGTCCTGACTTTC
many,TRBD1,TRBJ1-2,TRBV6-2/TRBV6-3,CASSPGQLSHGYTF,TGTGCCAGCAGCCCGGGACAGCTTAGTCATGGCTACACCTTC
few,.,TRBJ1-4,TRBV28,CERRKLFF,TGTGAAAGGCGAAAACTGTTTTTT
.,TRBD2,TRBJ2-2,TRBV30,CAWSPGLGTGELFF,TGTGCCTGGAGTCCGGGACTAGGTACCGGGGAGCTGTTTTTT
.,TRBD1,TRBJ2-3,TRBV20-1,CSASPSGGTGGRTDTQYF,TGCAGTGCTAGTCCCTCGGGCGGGACAGGGGGGAGGACAGATACGCAGTATTTT
many,.,TRBJ2-7,TRBV4-1,CASSPREGGSYEQYF,TGCGCCAGCAGCCCCCGTGAGGGTGGGTCCTACGAGCAGTACTTC
many,TRBD2,TRBJ2-3,TRBV7-2,CASSHGPLAGWADTQYF,TGTGCCAGCAGCCACGGGCCGCTAGCGGGATGGGCAGATACGCAGTATTTT
few,.,TRBJ2-1,TRBV20-1,CSAPYNEQFF,TGCAGTGCTCCCTACAATGAGCAGTTCTTC
.,.,TRBJ2-1,TRBV24-1,CATSTSSYNEQFF,TGTGCCACCTCCACGAGCTCCTACAATGAGCAGTTCTTC
many,TRBD1,TRBJ2-7,TRBV7-6,CASSLLTGTGYEQYF,TGTGCCAGCAGCCTTCTAACCGGGACAGGGTACGAGCAGTACTTC
.,TRBD1,TRBJ1-4,TRBV12-3/TRBV12-4,CASTTGGSWSEKLFF,TGTGCCAGCACTACAGGGGGCTCCTGGAGTGAAAAACTGTTTTTT
.,.,TRBJ2-1,TRBV7-2,CASSLVEGSLVSSYNEQFF,TGTGCCAGCAGCTTAGTAGAGGGCAGCCTAGTATCTTCCTACAATGAGCAGTTCTTC
.,.,TRBJ2-3,TRBV14,CASSQVQGSADTQYF,TGTGCCAGCAGCCAGGTCCAGGGGAGCGCAGATACGCAGTATTTT
many,.,TRBJ2-7,TRBV7-9,CASSLAPNYEQYF,TGTGCCAGCAGCTTAGCGCCTAACTACGAGCAGTACTTC
many,TRBD2,TRBJ2-2,TRBV2,CASRASGSHTGELFF,TGTGCCAGCAGGGCTAGCGGGAGTCATACCGGGGAGCTGTTTTTT
.,.,TRBJ2-3,TRBV9,CASSPWASVGTDTQYF,TGTGCCAGCAGCCCATGGGCGTCGGTGGGCACAGATACGCAGTATTTT
once,.,TRBJ1-5,TRBV5-5,CASSLLPGRDSSISNQPQHF,TGTGCCAGCAGCCTTCTCCCGGGGAGGGACTCCTCGATTAGCAATCAGCCCCAGCATTTT
many,TRBD2,TRBJ2-7,TRBV30,CAWSVITSGRRESYEQYF,TGTGCCTGGAGTGTAATAACTAGCGGGAGGAGAGAATCCTACGAGCAGTACTTC
many,.,TRBJ2-1,TRBV5-1,CASSLVAEAYNEQFF,TGCGCCAGCAGCTTGGTAGCGGAAGCCTACAATGAGCAGTTCTTC
many,TRBD1,TRBJ1-3,TRBV29-1,CSVRDRAFGNTIYF,TGCAGCGTCCGAGACAGGGCTTTTGGAAACACCATATATTTT
many,TRBD2,TRBJ2-2,TRBV7-2,CASTYYWTSSSGELFF,TGTGCCAGCACCTACTATTGGACTAGTAGTTCCGGGGAGCTGTTTTTT
.,.,TRBJ2-3,TRBV5-1,CASSFDKPRDTQYF,TGCGCCAGCAGCTTCGATAAACCGCGGGATACGCAGTATTTT
many,TRBD2,TRBJ2-7,TRBV20-1,CSAPGLVYEQYF,TGCAGTGCACCGGGACTAGTCTACGAGCAGTACTTC
many,.,TRBJ1-1,TRBV12-3/TRBV12-4,CASTLRNTEAFF,TGTGCCAGCACCCTAAGGAACACTGAAGCTTTCTTT
.,TRBD1,TRBJ1-1,TRBV20-1,CSARDRTGGRTNTEAFF,TGCAGTGCTAGAGACAGGACAGGGGGTCGAACGAACACTGAAGCTTTCTTT
many,.,TRBJ1-2,TRBV9,CASSVDGSPYGYTF,TGTGCCAGCAGCGTAGACGGCAGCCCCTATGGCTACACCTTC
.,.,TRBJ2-7,TRBV10-3,CAISESVGQGYWYEQYF,TGTGCCATCAGTGAGTCGGTGGGGCAGGGGTATTGGTACGAGCAGTACTTC
many,.,TRBJ2-5,TRBV12-3/TRBV12-4,CASSSGPRETQYF,TGTGCCAGCAGCTCAGGCCCTCGGGAGACCCAGTACTTC
.,.,TRBJ2-1,TRBV28,CASSYDLVGEQFF,TGTGCCAGCAGTTACGACCTCGTGGGTGAGCAGTTCTTC
many,TRBD2,TRBJ2-2,TRBV2,CASRRLAGGRSTGELFF,TGTGCCAGCAGACGACTAGCGGGAGGACGGAGCACCGGGGAGCTGTTTTTT
few,TRBD1,TRBJ2-7,TRBV27,CASAPITGVSYEQYF,TGTGCCAGCGCGCCGATAACAGGGGTATCCTACGAGCAGTACTTC
few,TRBD2,TRBJ2-3,TRBV3-1,CASSHQASGRGTDTQYF,TGTGCCAGCAGCCATCAGGCTAGCGGGAGAGGGACAGATACGCAGTATTTT
many,.,TRBJ2-7,TRBV7-6,CASSPLAPSSYEQYF,TGTGCCAGCAGTCCACTAGCTCCGAGCTCCTACGAGCAGTACTTC
few,TRBD1,TRBJ2-7,TRBV29-1,CSVRGDRGLEQYF,TGCAGCGTCAGAGGGGACAGGGGGCTCGAGCAGTACTTC
few,.,TRBJ2-1,TRBV2,CASGGTDYGSEQFF,TGTGCCAGCGGCGGGACCGATTACGGGAGTGAGCAGTTCTTC
many,.,TRBJ2-1,TRBV29-1,CSVERGFNNEQFF,TGCAGCGTTGAGCGGGGTTTCAACAATGAGCAGTTCTTC
.,TRBD1,TRBJ1-6,TRBV27,CASSPTGGSYNSPLHF,TGTGCCAGCAGTCCTACAGGGGGCTCCTATAATTCACCCCTCCACTTT
many,.,TRBJ2-3,TRBV7-2,CASSPVSVTDTQYF,TGTGCCAGCAGCCCCGTCAGCGTCACAGATACGCAGTATTTT
.,.,TRBJ1-5,TRBV6-9,CASSYGASQPQHF,TGTGCCAGCAGTTACGGGGCAAGCCAGCCCCAGCATTTT
.,.,TRBJ1-3,TRBV6-1,CASSLRPREDTIYF,TGTGCCAGCAGCCTCAGGCCCCGCGAGGACACCATATATTTT
.,TRBD1,TRBJ1-1,TRBV20-1,CSASEGAPHNFF,TGCAGTGCTAGTGAGGGGGCGCCTCATAACTTCTTT
many,.,TRBJ1-1,TRBV2,CASSDAAGGRNTEAFF,TGTGCCAGCAGTGATGCGGCCGGGGGGCGAAACACTGAAGCTTTCTTT
.,.,TRBJ2-1,TRBV5-1,CASSLGQGGEQFF,TGCGCCAGCAGCTTGGGTCAGGGTGGTGAGCAGTTCTTC
.,.,TRBJ2-1,TRBV3-1,CASSHAGVPYNEQFF,TGTGCCAGCAGCCATGCGGGCGTCCCCTACAATGAGCAGTTCTTC
many,.,TRBJ2-5,TRBV28,CASSTAGEAEVETQYF,TGTGCCAGCAGTACGGCCGGGGAGGCCGAGGTGGAGACCCAGTACTTC